What follows describes a single T cell receptor (beta chain). Per the original methods: The authors estimated nucleated cell counts from reference gene primer amplification. The data were produced by immunoSEQ multiplex PCR, yet TCRdb's version contains in-frame clones alone and is incomplete. Clonal size and the V and J genes are those of that table, whereas D and trimming came from the DNA. This table holds tens of thousands of clones, roughly 88% found once. The record originates from a study of blood T cell repertoires in COVID-19. Overall study: Some COVID-19 samples were acute and others convalescent; all came from the United States, Italy and Spain. PBMCs, B-cell-depleted T cells, or T cells were the source of the cDNA or gDNA that made up the material.

Per germline, CDR1 SGHAT and CDR2 FQNNGV. This CDR3 spans 17 amino acids. Trimming cost V 0 bases and J 2 bases, with 16 bases left between them. The sequencing input was peripheral blood. The receptor comes from a middle-aged woman with acute or convalescent COVID-19. The gene calls are TRBV11-2 and TRBJ2-5; D might be TRBD2 (7 bases). CDR3: CASSLDPRRGLQETQYF. The DNA for the CDR3 is TGTGCCAGCAGCTTAGATCCCCGGCGGGGGCTGCAAGAGACCCAGTACTTC.